The 32 T cell receptor beta chains listed next were all sequenced from one sample in a study of blood T cell repertoires in COVID-19. Produced via immunoSEQ multiplex PCR; TCRdb's table is partial and in-frame only. The sample holds over 150,000 clones, 94% seen once. The sequencing input was peripheral blood. These receptors came from a man in his thirties or forties with COVID-19, enrolled during active disease.

V usage is TRBV11-3 and J usage is TRBJ2-1; 8 bases agree with TRBD2. This CDR3 spans 16 amino acids. In germline, CDR1 is SGHNT, CDR2 YENEEA. V gave up 5 bases and J gave up 3 bases; unmatched junction bases: 9. This CDR3 is CASSPSSRGGYNEQFF. In nucleotides, the CDR3 is TGTGCCAGCAGCCCTTCTAGCCGGGGGGGCTACAATGAGCAGTTCTTC.

This chain links TRBV5-1 with TRBJ1-2; 12 nucleotides line up with TRBD1. V lost 4 bases, J lost 8 bases, and 9 bases stayed unmatched. CDR3 length equals 15 residues. Germline V lookup: CDR1 SGHRS, CDR2 YFSETQ. CDR3 protein: CASSLGQGALLGYTF. The CDR3 coding sequence is TGCGCCAGCAGCCTGGGACAGGGGGCCTTGTTGGGCTACACCTTC. The full variable domain, rest sourced from reference TRBV5-1 and TRBJ1-2, is KAGVTQTPRYLIKTRGQQVTLSCSPISGHRSVSWYQQTPGQGLQFLFEYFSETQRNKGNFPGRFSGRQFSNSRSEMNVSTLELGDSALYLCASSLGQGALLGYTFGSGTRLTVV.

This chain connects TRBV18 to TRBJ2-1; D remains unclear. The CDR3 totals 14 residues. Trimming shortened V by 2 bases and J by 5 bases, and 10 bases separated the two germline ends. Germline V lookup: CDR1 KGHSH, CDR2 LQKENI. Here the CDR3 reads CASSPTGRDNEQFF. The CDR3 DNA sequence: TGTGCCAGCTCACCAACTGGTCGAGACAATGAGCAGTTCTTC.

This chain uses TRBV5-1 with TRBJ2-1, with D possibly TRBD2 on 5 matching bases. Germline V lookup: CDR1 SGHRS, CDR2 YFSETQ. The V and J ends lost 4 bases and 1 base respectively, with 15 bases between them. This CDR3 contains 16 residues. As DNA, the CDR3 is TGCGCCAGCAGCCTAGCACCGGGTACGTCCTACAATGAGCAGTTCTTC. Its protein product is CASSLAPGTSYNEQFF.

This sequence joins TRBV2 and TRBJ1-1; TRBD1 might be the D (6 bases). Germline CDR1 SNHLY, CDR2 FYNNEI. This CDR3 contains 15 residues. V lost 5 bases to trimming and J lost 2 bases, with 15 bases between them. DNA for the CDR3: TGTGCCAGCAGTCGCTCCGGGACACGTAACACTGAAGCTTTCTTT. Amino acid sequence: CASSRSGTRNTEAFF. The variable domain in full, with the rest retrieved from reference TRBV2 and TRBJ1-1, is EPEVTQTPSHQVTQMGQEVILRCVPISNHLYFYWYRQILGQKVEFLVSFYNNEISEKSEIFDDQFSVERPDGSNFTLKIRSTKLEDSAMYFCASSRSGTRNTEAFFGQGTRLTVV.

The chain is built from TRBV24-1 and TRBJ2-7; TRBD2 is a possible D gene (6 bases). CDR3 length: 14 amino acids. V dropped 5 bases and J dropped 0 bases, with 10 bases sitting between them. CDR1 and CDR2 (germline): KGHDR, SFDVKD. The CDR3 is CATSGLGRSYEQYF. DNA of the CDR3: TGTGCCACCAGTGGACTAGGCCGCTCCTACGAGCAGTACTTC.

The chain uses TRBV3-1 (or the pseudogene TRBV3-2) and TRBJ1-2; no clear D. The CDR3 has 15 amino acids. Germline-derived CDR1 and CDR2 are LGHDT and YNNKEL (reference sequence). Trimming removed 1 base at V and 5 bases at J, with 14 bases between. CDR3 DNA sequence: TGTGCCAGCAGCCAAGTAGTGGGCCTTGGGTATGGCTACACCTTC. It specifies CASSQVVGLGYGYTF.

This chain joins TRBV12-2 and TRBJ2-1; the table gives TRBD1 as D, unverified against the DNA. TRBV12-2 represents a pseudogene. There are 15 residues in the CDR3. The CDR3 sequence: CASRLTGVTYNEQFF. The CDR3 DNA is TGTGCAAGTCGCTTGACAGGGGTCACCTACAATGAGCAGTTCTTC.

In the case of this clone: Other DNA sequences in the same sample also yield this CDR3. V usage is TRBV5-1 and J usage is TRBJ2-7; tentatively, D is TRBD2 (5 bases). Germline V CDR1 and CDR2: SGHRS, YFSETQ. This CDR3 is 15 amino acids long. Trimming took 1 base from V and 0 from J, leaving 11 bases between them. The CDR3 is CASSLKGGLSYEQYF. CDR3 DNA sequence: TGCGCCAGCAGCTTGAAGGGCGGACTCTCCTACGAGCAGTACTTC.

The V gene is TRBV19, the J gene TRBJ2-1, with TRBD1 matching over 9 bases. The ends lost 5 bases at V and 9 bases at J; junction bases unmatched: 8. Germline V CDR1 and CDR2: LNHDA, SQIVND (reference sequence). The CDR3 runs to 14 residues. CDR3 sequence: CASSVWGQGSEQFF. Written as DNA, the CDR3 is TGTGCCAGTAGTGTTTGGGGACAGGGAAGTGAGCAGTTCTTC.

This rearrangement joins TRBV3-1 (or the pseudogene TRBV3-2) to TRBJ2-3; 7 nucleotides match TRBD1. CDR3 length equals 15 residues. V was clipped by 8 bases and J by 0 bases; unmatched bases: 8. The germline gives CDR1 LGHDT, CDR2 YNNKEL (reference sequence). The CDR3 sequence is CASARQGLSTDTQYF. CDR3 DNA: TGTGCCAGCGCCCGACAGGGATTAAGCACAGATACGCAGTATTTT.

The chain combines TRBV19 with TRBJ2-3, with 9 positions matching TRBD2. Trimming removed 1 base from V and 4 bases from J; junction bases left unmatched: 9. CDR1 and CDR2 from the germline V gene are LNHDA and SQIVND (reference sequence). The CDR3 runs 17 residues. In DNA, the CDR3 is TGTGCCAGTAGTATAGCCGCGGGGGGGCCTTGGGCAGATACGCAGTATTTT. Its translation: CASSIAAGGPWADTQYF. The entire variable domain, with the rest obtained from reference TRBV19 and TRBJ2-3, is as follows: DGGITQSPKYLFRKEGQNVTLSCEQNLNHDAMYWYRQDPGQGLRLIYYSQIVNDFQKGDIAEGYSVSREKKESFPLTVTSAQKNPTAFYLCASSIAAGGPWADTQYFGPGTRLTVL.

In this sample, this clone turned up once. Other DNA variants within this sample encode the same CDR3. The chain recombines TRBV3-1 (or the pseudogene TRBV3-2) with TRBJ2-7; D is uncertain. V was pared by 4 bases and J by 2 bases, with 3 bases between. Germline CDR1 reads LGHDT; CDR2 reads YNNKEL (reference sequence). CDR3 length: 11 residues. Written as DNA, the CDR3 is TGTGCCAGCAGCCTCACCTACGAGCAGTACTTC. Protein product: CASSLTYEQYF.

V usage is TRBV6-1 and J usage is TRBJ1-6; D is ambiguous. The CDR3 has 15 residues. Germline CDR1 is MNHNS and CDR2 is SASEGT. Trimming stripped 1 base from V and 0 bases from J, with 4 bases between. This chain's CDR3 is CASSEGSSYNSPLHF. CDR3 sequence (DNA): TGTGCCAGCAGTGAAGGGAGCTCCTATAATTCACCCCTCCACTTT.

The J gene is TRBJ2-3, the V gene TRBV11-3; perhaps TRBD2 as D (6 bases). V shed 3 bases and J shed 1 base, with 11 bases lying between them. Germline loops: CDR1 SGHNT, CDR2 YENEEA. The CDR3 is 15 residues long. The CDR3 DNA follows: TGTGCCAGCAGCTTTTCCGGAGGGGGCACAGATACGCAGTATTTT. Amino acids: CASSFSGGGTDTQYF. The full variable domain, rest sourced from reference TRBV11-3 and TRBJ2-3, is EAGVVQSPRYKIIEKKQPVAFWCNPISGHNTLYWYLQNLGQGPELLIRYENEEAVDDSQLPKDRFSAERLKGVDSTLKIQPAELGDSAVYLCASSFSGGGTDTQYFGPGTRLTVL.

In regard to this clone: One end of the junction varies from germline; a read error may be responsible. The chain recombines TRBV19 with TRBJ1-2, with no clear D. Per the germline V gene, CDR1 is LNHDA and CDR2 is SQIVND (reference sequence). The CDR3 runs to 13 residues. The CDR3: CASSIDGDYGYTF. The CDR3 DNA is TGTGCCAGTAGCATAGACGGGGACTATGGCTACACCTTC.

The chain couples TRBV27 to TRBJ1-2; 8 bases are shared with TRBD1. CDR1 MNHEY and CDR2 SMNVEV come from the germline V gene (reference sequence). With 5 bases clipped from V and 7 bases from J, the junction kept 12 bases outside the gene matches. This CDR3 comprises 15 residues. The CDR3 sequence: CASSGSRGRISGYTF. CDR3 coding DNA: TGTGCCAGCAGTGGATCCAGGGGGCGGATTAGTGGCTACACCTTC.

This chain uses TRBV5-6 with TRBJ2-5, with 9 nucleotides matching TRBD1. Germline V gives CDR1 SGHDT, CDR2 YYEEEE. The V segment lost 2 bases and the J segment 4 bases; nucleotides outside the gene matches: 6. The CDR3 runs to 15 residues. CDR3 amino acids: CASSLQGAARETQYF. The CDR3 coding sequence is TGTGCCAGCAGCTTACAGGGGGCAGCTAGAGAGACCCAGTACTTC.

The J gene is TRBJ2-2, the V gene TRBV7-9; unclear D gene. V was trimmed by 11 bases and J by 7 bases, leaving 14 bases between them. CDR1 and CDR2 (germline): SEHNR, FQNEAQ (reference sequence). The CDR3 has 12 residues. CDR3 sequence reads: CAATLVIGELFF. CDR3 nucleotides: TGTGCCGCAACTCTGGTAATCGGGGAGCTGTTTTTT.

V is TRBV6-6 and J is TRBJ2-3, with 9 bases aligning to TRBD1. This CDR3 is 16 amino acids long. Germline V lookup: CDR1 MNHNY, CDR2 SVGAGI (reference sequence). The V and J ends lost 1 base and 3 bases, in that order; junction bases with no gene match: 5. DNA of the CDR3: TGTGCCAGCAGTTACTTGGGACAGGGTGAGACAGATACGCAGTATTTT. It translates to CASSYLGQGETDTQYF.

The chain combines TRBV5-1 with TRBJ1-1, with 10 positions matching TRBD1. Unmatched junction bases numbered 7, after V lost 4 bases and J lost 1 base. Germline CDR1 and CDR2: SGHRS and YFSETQ. This CDR3 comprises 16 residues. The CDR3 DNA follows: TGCGCCAGCAGCCCAGGACAGGGGGACTCGAACACTGAAGCTTTCTTT. Translating gives CASSPGQGDSNTEAFF. The full variable domain, with the rest looked up from reference TRBV5-1 and TRBJ1-1, is KAGVTQTPRYLIKTRGQQVTLSCSPISGHRSVSWYQQTPGQGLQFLFEYFSETQRNKGNFPGRFSGRQFSNSRSEMNVSTLELGDSALYLCASSPGQGDSNTEAFFGQGTRLTVV.

V gene TRBV11-2 combines with J gene TRBJ1-3; D is unclear. Trimming removed 7 bases from V and 2 bases from J, with 12 bases in between. The CDR3 extends over 14 amino acids. The V gene's germline CDR1 is SGHAT and CDR2 FQNNGV. The CDR3 coding sequence is TGTGCCAGCACCGTTCTCAGTACTGGAAACACCATATATTTT. It codes for CASTVLSTGNTIYF. Variable domain in full (rest from reference TRBV11-2 and TRBJ1-3): EAGVAQSPRYKIIEKRQSVAFWCNPISGHATLYWYQQILGQGPKLLIQFQNNGVVDDSQLPKDRFSAERLKGVDSTLKIQPAKLEDSAVYLCASTVLSTGNTIYFGEGSWLTVV.

The chain carries TRBV5-5 and TRBJ1-6, with D maybe TRBD1 (6 bases). Germline assignment: CDR1 SGHKS and CDR2 YYEKEE (reference sequence). CDR3 size: 15 residues. Trimming pared 4 bases from V and 9 bases from J, leaving 17 bases between. The CDR3 DNA is TGTGCCAGCAGCCCGTCGGGACACTTATCTTCACCCCTCCACTTT. Protein: CASSPSGHLSSPLHF.

The count of this clone is one. The chain uses TRBV10-3 and TRBJ1-1; TRBD1 matches 10 bases. This CDR3 has 16 amino acids. Germline trimming cut 7 bases from V and 0 bases from J; bases unmatched to any gene: 8. Germline lookup yields CDR1 ENHRY and CDR2 SYGVKD. CDR3 DNA sequence: TGTGCCATCATCAAAAGGACAGGGGGAATGAACACTGAAGCTTTCTTT. Translated, it gives CAIIKRTGGMNTEAFF.

The CDR3 here is CASSEGTGIPYEQYF. The DNA for the CDR3 is TGTGCCAGCAGTGAGGGGACAGGTATTCCCTACGAGCAGTACTTC. This chain connects TRBV6-1 to TRBJ2-7, with 8 bases matching TRBD1. There are 15 residues in the CDR3. Unmatched junction bases numbered 6, after V lost 3 bases and J lost 2 bases. From germline, CDR1 is MNHNS and CDR2 SASEGT.

This chain connects TRBV29-1 to TRBJ1-2; maybe TRBD1 (5 bases). The CDR3 is 13 residues long. Germline values: CDR1 SQVTM, CDR2 ANQGSEA. Trimming took 4 bases from V and 6 from J, leaving 15 bases between them. The CDR3 here is CSVGFGGSHGYTF. The CDR3 bases are TGCAGCGTTGGATTTGGGGGGTCCCATGGCTACACCTTC. Filled out from reference TRBV29-1 and TRBJ1-2, the complete variable domain reads SAVISQKPSRDICQRGTSLTIQCQVDSQVTMMFWYRQQPGQSLTLIATANQGSEATYESGFVIDKFPISRPNLTFSTLTVSNMSPEDSSIYLCSVGFGGSHGYTFGSGTRLTVV.

The chain joins TRBV12-3 or TRBV12-4 to TRBJ2-7; maybe TRBD1 (5 bases). With 5 bases removed from V and 2 bases from J, the gap between germline ends came to 10 bases. This CDR3 spans 13 amino acids. CDR3 amino acids: CASSARVPYEQYF. The CDR3 DNA follows: TGTGCCAGCAGTGCCAGGGTTCCCTACGAGCAGTACTTC.

The chain recombines TRBV5-6 with TRBJ2-7; 8 nucleotides agree with TRBD2. Trimming took 1 base from V and 0 from J; bases not matched to a gene: 9. The CDR3 totals 17 residues. Germline assignment: CDR1 SGHDT and CDR2 YYEEEE. The CDR3 region has the DNA TGTGCCAGCAGCTTGTATCGGGGGGGACTTAGCTCCTACGAGCAGTACTTC. This gives the protein CASSLYRGGLSSYEQYF.

The chain employs TRBV14 and TRBJ1-2; a weak D match, TRBD1 (5 bases). The CDR3 sequence is 15 residues long. V was clipped by 4 bases and J by 2 bases, with 14 bases between them. Germline values: CDR1 SGHDN, CDR2 FVKESK. DNA of the CDR3: TGTGCCAGCAGCCCTCACAGGATTCTGAACTATGGCTACACCTTC. It is translated as CASSPHRILNYGYTF.

V usage is TRBV23-1 and J usage is TRBJ1-2; D is unresolved. TRBV23-1 is sorted into the ORF group, with uncertain function. V was clipped by 6 bases and J by 8 bases, with 16 bases between them. The CDR3 runs to 13 residues. The CDR3 reads CASRSCSRVGYTF. The CDR3 bases are TGCGCCAGCAGGAGCTGTTCCCGAGTAGGCTACACCTTC.

The chain uses TRBV19 and TRBJ2-5; D uncertain. The CDR3 consists of 13 residues. V was cut by 5 bases and J by 5 bases, with 12 bases left in between. Germline V CDR1 and CDR2: LNHDA, SQIVND (reference sequence). CDR3 nucleotides: TGTGCCAGTAGTCGGCGGAAGCCCGAGACCCAGTACTTC. Protein: CASSRRKPETQYF.

The CDR3 sequence: CATSRSRTGGFYEQYF. The CDR3 DNA sequence: TGTGCCACCAGCAGGTCTAGGACAGGGGGCTTCTACGAGCAGTACTTC. This rearrangement joins TRBV15 to TRBJ2-7; 11 bases line up with TRBD1. Germline V gene data show CDR1 as LNHNV and CDR2 as YYDKDF (reference sequence). This CDR3 comprises 16 residues. The V segment lost 3 bases and the J segment 3 bases; nucleotides outside the gene matches: 7.